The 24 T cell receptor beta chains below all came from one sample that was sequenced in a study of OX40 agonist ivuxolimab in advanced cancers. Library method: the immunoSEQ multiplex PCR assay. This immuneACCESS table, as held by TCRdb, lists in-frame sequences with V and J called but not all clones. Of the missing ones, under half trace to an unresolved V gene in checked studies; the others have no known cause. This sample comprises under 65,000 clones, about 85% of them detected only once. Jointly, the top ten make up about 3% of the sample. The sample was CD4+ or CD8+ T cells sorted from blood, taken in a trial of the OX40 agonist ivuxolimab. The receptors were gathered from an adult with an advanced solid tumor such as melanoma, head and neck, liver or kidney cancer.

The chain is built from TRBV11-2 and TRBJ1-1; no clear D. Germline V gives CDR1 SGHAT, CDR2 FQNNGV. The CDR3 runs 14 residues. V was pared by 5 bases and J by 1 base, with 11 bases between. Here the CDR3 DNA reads TGTGCCAGCAGCCCCAGGTCCAGGAACACTGAAGCTTTCTTT. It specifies CASSPRSRNTEAFF.

The CDR3 loop is CSAGTGGEAFF. DNA for the CDR3: TGCAGTGCTGGGACAGGAGGGGAAGCTTTCTTT. The V call is TRBV20-1, the J call TRBJ1-1, with 8 positions matching TRBD1. CDR1 and CDR2 from the germline V gene are DFQATT and SNEGSKA (reference sequence). The CDR3 totals 11 residues. J was trimmed by 8 bases and V by 5 bases; bases with no gene match: 4.

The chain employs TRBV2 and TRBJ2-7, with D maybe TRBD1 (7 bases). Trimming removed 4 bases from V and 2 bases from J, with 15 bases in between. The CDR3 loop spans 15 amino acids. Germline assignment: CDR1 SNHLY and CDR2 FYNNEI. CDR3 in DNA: TGTGCCAGCAGTGCAGGGGGGTCCCCGCCCTACGAGCAGTACTTC. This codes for CASSAGGSPPYEQYF.

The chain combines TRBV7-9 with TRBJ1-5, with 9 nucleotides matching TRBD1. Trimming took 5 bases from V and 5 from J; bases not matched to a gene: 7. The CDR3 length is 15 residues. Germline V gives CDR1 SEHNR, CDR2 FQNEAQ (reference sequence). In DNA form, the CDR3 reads TGTGCCAGCAGCCTGGGACAGGGTGGGGATCAGCCCCAGCATTTT. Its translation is CASSLGQGGDQPQHF.

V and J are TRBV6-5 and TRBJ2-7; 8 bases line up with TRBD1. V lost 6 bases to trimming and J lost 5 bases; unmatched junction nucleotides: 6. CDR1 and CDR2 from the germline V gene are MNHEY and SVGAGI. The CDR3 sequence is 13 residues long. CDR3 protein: CASRRDRWNEQYF. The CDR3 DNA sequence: TGTGCCAGCAGGAGGGACAGGTGGAACGAGCAGTACTTC.

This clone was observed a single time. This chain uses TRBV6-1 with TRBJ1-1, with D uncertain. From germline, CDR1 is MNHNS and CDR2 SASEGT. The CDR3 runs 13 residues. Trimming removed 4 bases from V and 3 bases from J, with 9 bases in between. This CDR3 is CASSVEGYTEAFF. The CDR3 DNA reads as TGTGCCAGCAGTGTGGAGGGTTACACTGAAGCTTTCTTT.

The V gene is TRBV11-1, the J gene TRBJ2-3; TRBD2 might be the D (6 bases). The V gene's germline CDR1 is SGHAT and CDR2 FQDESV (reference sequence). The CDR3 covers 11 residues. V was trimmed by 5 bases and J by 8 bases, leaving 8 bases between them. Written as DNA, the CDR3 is TGTGCCAGCAGCCTGGGGGGTACGCAGTATTTT. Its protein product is CASSLGGTQYF.

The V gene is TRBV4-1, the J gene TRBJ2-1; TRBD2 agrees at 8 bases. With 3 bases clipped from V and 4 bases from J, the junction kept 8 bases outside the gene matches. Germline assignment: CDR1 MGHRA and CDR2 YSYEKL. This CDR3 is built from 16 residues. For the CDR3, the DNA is TGCGCCAGCAGCCAGCTGAGGCCTAGCGGGTACAATGAGCAGTTCTTC. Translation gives CASSQLRPSGYNEQFF.

CDR3 bases: TGTGCCAAGAGCAAGCGGGGGCCGTGGGATACGCAGTATTTT. Its protein product is CAKSKRGPWDTQYF. This sequence joins TRBV10-3 and TRBJ2-3; 8 positions agree with TRBD2. V shed 10 bases, J shed 6 bases, and the junction held 12 bases outside the gene matches. The CDR3 sequence is 14 residues long. Germline V lookup: CDR1 ENHRY, CDR2 SYGVKD.

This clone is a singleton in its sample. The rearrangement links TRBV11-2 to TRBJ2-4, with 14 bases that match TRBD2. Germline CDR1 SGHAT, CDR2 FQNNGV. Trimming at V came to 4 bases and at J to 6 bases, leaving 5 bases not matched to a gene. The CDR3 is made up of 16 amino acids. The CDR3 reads CASSSPTSGRVNIQYF. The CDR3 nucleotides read TGTGCCAGCAGCTCCCCGACTAGCGGGAGGGTAAACATTCAGTACTTC.

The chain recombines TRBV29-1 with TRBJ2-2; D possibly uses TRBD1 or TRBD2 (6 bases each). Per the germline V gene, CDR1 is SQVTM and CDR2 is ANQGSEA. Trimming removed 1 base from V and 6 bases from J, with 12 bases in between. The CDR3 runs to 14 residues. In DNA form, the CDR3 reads TGCAGCGTTGAAGGGGGGGCGGACTCCGGGGAGCTGTTTTTT. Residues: CSVEGGADSGELFF.

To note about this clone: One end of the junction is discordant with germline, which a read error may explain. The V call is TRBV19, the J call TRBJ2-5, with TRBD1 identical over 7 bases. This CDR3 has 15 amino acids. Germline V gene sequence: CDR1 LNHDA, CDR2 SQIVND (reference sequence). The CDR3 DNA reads TGTGCCAGTAGCATAGGGGGACAGCTCCAAGAGACCCAGTACTTC. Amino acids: CASSIGGQLQETQYF.

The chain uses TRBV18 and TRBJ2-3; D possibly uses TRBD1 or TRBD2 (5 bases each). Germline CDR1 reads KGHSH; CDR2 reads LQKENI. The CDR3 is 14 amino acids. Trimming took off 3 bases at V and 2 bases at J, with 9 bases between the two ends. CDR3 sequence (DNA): TGTGCCAGCTCACCTCCGGGGACCACAGATACGCAGTATTTT. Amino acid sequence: CASSPPGTTDTQYF. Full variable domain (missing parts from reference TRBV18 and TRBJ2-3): NAGVMQNPRHLVRRRGQEARLRCSPMKGHSHVYWYRQLPEEGLKFMVYLQKENIIDESGMPKERFSAEFPKEGPSILRIQQVVRGDSAAYFCASSPPGTTDTQYFGPGTRLTVL.

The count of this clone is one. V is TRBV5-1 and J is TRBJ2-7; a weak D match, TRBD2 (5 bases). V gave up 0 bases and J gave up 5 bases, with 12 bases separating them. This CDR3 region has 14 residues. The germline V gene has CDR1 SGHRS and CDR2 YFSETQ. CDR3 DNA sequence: TGCGCCAGCAGCTTGGGCCCAGGAGGCCACGAGCAGTACTTC. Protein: CASSLGPGGHEQYF.

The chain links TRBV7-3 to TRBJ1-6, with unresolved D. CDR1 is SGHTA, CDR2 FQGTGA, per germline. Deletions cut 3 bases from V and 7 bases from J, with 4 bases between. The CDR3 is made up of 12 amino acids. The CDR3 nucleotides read TGTGCCAGCAGCTTCTACAATTCACCCCTCCACTTT. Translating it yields CASSFYNSPLHF.

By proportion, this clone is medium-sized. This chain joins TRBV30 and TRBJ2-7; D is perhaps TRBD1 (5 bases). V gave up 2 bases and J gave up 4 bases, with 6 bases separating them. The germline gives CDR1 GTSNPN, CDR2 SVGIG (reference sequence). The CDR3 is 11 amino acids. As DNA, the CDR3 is TGTGCCTGGAGTCCAGGGTACGAGCAGTACTTC. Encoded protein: CAWSPGYEQYF.

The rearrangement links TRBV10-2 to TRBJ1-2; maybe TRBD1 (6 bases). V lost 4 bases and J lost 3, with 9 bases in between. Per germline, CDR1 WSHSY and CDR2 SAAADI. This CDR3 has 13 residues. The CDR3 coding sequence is TGCGCCAGCAGTGGCGGGACATACTATGGCTACACCTTC. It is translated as CASSGGTYYGYTF.

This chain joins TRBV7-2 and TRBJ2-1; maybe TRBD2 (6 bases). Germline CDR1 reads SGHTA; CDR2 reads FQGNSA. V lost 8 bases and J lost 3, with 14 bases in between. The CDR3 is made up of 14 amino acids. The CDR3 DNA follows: TGTGCCAGCTCGCGGATGGGACTCTACAATGAGCAGTTCTTC. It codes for CASSRMGLYNEQFF.

The CDR3 region has the DNA TGTGCCAGCAGTAACCGGGACAGCCGAGAGGGTGGCTACACCTTC. Its translation: CASSNRDSREGGYTF. This chain links TRBV2 with TRBJ1-2; 7 nucleotides match TRBD1. J lost 7 bases, V lost 5 bases, and 13 bases had no gene match. Germline V gene lookup returns CDR1 SNHLY and CDR2 FYNNEI. The CDR3 runs to 15 residues.

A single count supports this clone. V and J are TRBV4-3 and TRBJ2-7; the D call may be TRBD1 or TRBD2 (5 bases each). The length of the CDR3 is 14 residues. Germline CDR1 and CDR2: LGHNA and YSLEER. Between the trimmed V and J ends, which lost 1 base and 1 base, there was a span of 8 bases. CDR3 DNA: TGCGCCAGCAGCCAAGTTGGGGGTTCCTACGAGCAGTACTTC. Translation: CASSQVGGSYEQYF.

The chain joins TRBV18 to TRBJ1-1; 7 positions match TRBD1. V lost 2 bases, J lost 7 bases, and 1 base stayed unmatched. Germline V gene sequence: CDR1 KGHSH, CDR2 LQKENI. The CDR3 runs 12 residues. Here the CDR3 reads CASSPRQGEAFF. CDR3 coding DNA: TGTGCCAGCTCACCAAGACAGGGTGAAGCTTTCTTT.

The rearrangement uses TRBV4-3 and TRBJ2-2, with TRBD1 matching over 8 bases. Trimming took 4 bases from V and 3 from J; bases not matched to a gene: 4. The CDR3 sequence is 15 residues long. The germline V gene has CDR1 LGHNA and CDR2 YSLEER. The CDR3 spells CASSPAGGYTGELFF. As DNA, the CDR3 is TGCGCCAGCAGCCCCGCAGGGGGCTACACCGGGGAGCTGTTTTTT.

Written as DNA, the CDR3 is TGCGCCAGCAGCCCAGTAGCGGGGGGGAAAGAGACCCAGTACTTC. It specifies CASSPVAGGKETQYF. The chain couples TRBV4-3 to TRBJ2-5; TRBD2 matches at 11 bases. V lost 4 bases and J lost 3; bases outside the gene matches: 4. Germline V gene data show CDR1 as LGHNA and CDR2 as YSLEER. This CDR3 comprises 15 residues.

For the CDR3, the DNA is TGCGCCAGCAGCCAAGAACGGACAGGCTACACAGATACGCAGTATTTT. Amino acids: CASSQERTGYTDTQYF. V gene TRBV4-1 combines with J gene TRBJ2-3; 7 nucleotides match TRBD1. The germline gives CDR1 MGHRA, CDR2 YSYEKL. V shed 0 bases and J 2 bases; nucleotides not matched to a gene: 5. The CDR3 has 16 amino acids.